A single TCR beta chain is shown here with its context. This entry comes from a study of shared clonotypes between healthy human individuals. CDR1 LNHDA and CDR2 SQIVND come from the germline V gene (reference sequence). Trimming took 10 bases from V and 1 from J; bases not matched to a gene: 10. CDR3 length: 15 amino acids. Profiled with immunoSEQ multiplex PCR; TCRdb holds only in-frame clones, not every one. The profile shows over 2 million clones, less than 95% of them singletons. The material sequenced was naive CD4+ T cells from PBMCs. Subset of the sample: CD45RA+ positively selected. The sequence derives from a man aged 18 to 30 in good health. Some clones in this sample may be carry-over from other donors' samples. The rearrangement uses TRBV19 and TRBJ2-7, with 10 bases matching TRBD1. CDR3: CATRGGQGISYEQYF. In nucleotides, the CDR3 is TGTGCCACGCGAGGGGGACAGGGGATTTCCTACGAGCAGTACTTC.